This TCR beta chain was documented in a study of blood T cell repertoires in COVID-19 (dated by TCRdb to about 2020). About the study as a whole: Samples from collaborators originated in the United States, Italy and Spain and spanned both the acute and convalescent phases of COVID-19. A de-identified subject ID, COVID-19 status, age in years and sex were almost always included in the sample metadata. Samples came from the ongoing ImmuneRACE study (first 160 participants) plus 1,254 subjects from 6 global collaborators. The repertoires were released in a freely available public database intended as a resource for research on the immune response to SARS-CoV-2. Where available, HLA class I and class II types were obtained from metadata supplied by the sample provider rather than from assay-based typing. Deeply sampled blood TCRbeta repertoires from subjects exposed to, actively infected with, or recovered from COVID-19 were included in the dataset. The material from the prospective study consisted of cDNA or gDNA derived from T cells, B-cell-depleted T cells, or PBMCs.

The germline V and J ends show losses of 5 bases and 4 bases respectively, and no gene match explains 4 bases of the junction. The CDR3 runs 15 residues from the cysteine to the phenylalanine. The retained sequence is limited to the CDR3, 45 bases, with the frame set at the first base. Reading the germline V gene (reference sequence) gives CDR1 PRHDT and CDR2 FYEKMQ. The collaborating institutions used their own protocols to collect whole blood in K2EDTA tubes. For TCRbeta analysis, collaborators shipped samples in one of three forms: frozen whole blood, isolated PBMCs, or DNA extracted from either of those sample types. TCRbeta CDR3 regions were amplified from genomic DNA by means of the immunoSEQ Assay, a bias-controlled multiplex PCR. Processing in the source paper ran as follows. Nucleated cell counts per sample were estimated from amplification of reference gene primers within the assay. To quantify the absolute abundance of each unique TCRbeta CDR3 rearrangement, sequence reads were collapsed and filtered. For each sample, productive Simpson clonality was calculated as the square root of Simpson's diversity index across productive rearrangements. This immuneACCESS table, as held by TCRdb, lists in-frame sequences with V and J called but not all clones. Of the missing ones, under half trace to an unresolved V gene in checked studies; the others have no known cause. D and trimming come from the DNA, and the V and J calls and clone size come from that table. Present in this sample are more than 95,000 clones, more than 75% of which were seen just once. The biggest ten clones account for 1.5% of the sample.

Note on this clone: Its antigen target is currently unknown. No per-base quality is available; no much larger clone lies one base away.

Study-wide findings and limitations: How much clinical and demographic metadata was included differed by source and by participant, and the metadata was provided uncurated.

This TCR derives from a human donor in a cohort sampled during active COVID-19. Sequencing input: peripheral blood. The rearrangement combines TRBV13 with TRBJ2-3; 12 bases in the junction line up with TRBD2. At the DNA level, the sequence is TGTGCCAGCAGCCTAGCGGGGGGGGATGCAGATACGCAGTATTTT. Its amino acids are CASSLAGGDADTQYF.